A selection of T cell receptor beta chains follows, all from one sample in a study of blood T cell repertoires in COVID-19. Libraries were prepared by immunoSEQ multiplex PCR; TCRdb keeps only in-frame clonotypes and omits some of them. Counted here are a few hundred thousand clones, around 90% occurring once; the ten biggest clones make up roughly 16%. Sequencing used PBMCs or T cells enriched from blood (not recorded which). The receptors here all came from a man aged 25 to 45 who had been exposed to COVID-19. Both conserved end residues are trimmed from each CDR3. D genes are given only for firm matches.

v_call	j_call	d_call	cdr3_length	cdr3_aa
TRBV7-9	TRBJ2-1	.	10	ASSLDPDEQF
TRBV19	TRBJ2-1	.	13	ASTPNGIIGNEQF
TRBV29-1	TRBJ2-1	TRBD2	11	SVVPSGGHEQF
TRBV27	TRBJ2-3	.	10	ATQNGPDTQY
TRBV6-1	TRBJ2-7	TRBD1	16	ASSGGRDSLAFMVEQY
TRBV27	TRBJ2-3	.	11	ASSSYWTDTQY
TRBV7-3	TRBJ2-7	TRBD1	16	ASSLGPVLRQGAYEQY
TRBV5-1	TRBJ2-1	TRBD1	14	ASSYTTGGSYNEQF
TRBV15	TRBJ1-2	.	13	ATSREKRGVDGYT
TRBV29-1	TRBJ1-1	.	11	SVVKGRVTEAF
TRBV6-5	TRBJ2-7	.	11	ASRSRGRWEQY
TRBV19	TRBJ1-5	.	11	ASSILTSQPQH
TRBV5-1	TRBJ2-1	TRBD1	13	ASSLYRGGYNEQF
TRBV5-6	TRBJ2-5	TRBD2	13	ASSFLAGIQETQY
TRBV29-1	TRBJ1-4	.	10	SVTDTNEKLF
TRBV19	TRBJ2-3	TRBD1	11	ASCDRAGDTQY
TRBV7-3	TRBJ2-2	.	11	ASSPDSTGELF
TRBV13	TRBJ2-2	TRBD1	15	ASSPDRVSFGGGELF
TRBV7-8	TRBJ1-1	.	11	ASSRQRETEAF
TRBV3-1/TRBV3-2	TRBJ2-1	TRBD2	14	ASSTQRGGRSNEQF
TRBV19	TRBJ1-6	.	15	ASSIAQLSSYNSPLH
TRBV28	TRBJ1-5	TRBD1	14	ASSYAGTGFDQPQH
TRBV3-1/TRBV3-2	TRBJ1-1	.	12	ASSQEAGNTEAF
TRBV10-3	TRBJ1-2	TRBD1	12	AISDPRGRDGYT
TRBV2	TRBJ1-2	TRBD1	15	ASPDLGQGNYNYGYT
TRBV29-1	TRBJ2-5	.	14	SVDSPTGSPEGTQY
TRBV11-2	TRBJ2-3	TRBD2	12	ASSPSGRPDTQY
TRBV3-1/TRBV3-2	TRBJ1-5	.	13	ASSLASGGNQPQH
TRBV5-1	TRBJ2-1	TRBD2	13	ASRQGTSGGNEQF
TRBV11-1	TRBJ2-7	TRBD1	11	ASSRDSYYEQY
TRBV19	TRBJ2-7	.	13	ASSISTQTYYEQY
TRBV4-3	TRBJ1-6	.	13	ASSQDRGIGSPLH
TRBV7-9	TRBJ2-7	TRBD1	12	ASSHYRGPYEQY
TRBV6-5	TRBJ1-2	TRBD1	13	ASRNRGDRVYGYT
TRBV11-2	TRBJ2-7	TRBD1	12	ASTLDRPSDEQY
TRBV7-9	TRBJ2-3	.	14	ASSPRNPRRTDTQY
TRBV12-5	TRBJ2-5	.	13	ASGLLLGAGETQY
TRBV5-5	TRBJ1-4	.	15	ASSLVGGPGLNEKLF
TRBV5-8	TRBJ2-7	TRBD1	13	ASSLPGTGDHEQY
TRBV7-6	TRBJ1-3	TRBD1	13	ASSSWDRAGNTIY
TRBV5-4	TRBJ2-2	TRBD2	15	ASSAGLAGEVTGELF
TRBV5-1	TRBJ1-4	.	12	ASRFGGDNEKLF
TRBV14	TRBJ1-1	.	13	ASSRRSGMDTEAF
TRBV5-5	TRBJ2-1	.	15	ASSLAWTDETYNEQF
TRBV6-5	TRBJ2-5	.	10	ASRQTQETQY
TRBV27	TRBJ1-4	.	14	ASCLWGPECNEKLF
TRBV3-1/TRBV3-2	TRBJ1-4	.	13	ASSPREGVREKLF
TRBV19	TRBJ2-2	TRBD2	15	ASSKLAGAENTGELF
TRBV13	TRBJ2-3	TRBD2	14	ASSHSGGALRDTQY
TRBV4-3	TRBJ2-7	.	14	ASSQDIRAATYEQY
TRBV19	TRBJ2-1	TRBD2	13	ASSIRTSGGPEQF
TRBV3-1/TRBV3-2	TRBJ2-5	TRBD1	12	ASSLDRGQETQY
TRBV5-8	TRBJ2-2	TRBD1	12	ATDRATNTGELF
TRBV11-2	TRBJ2-5	.	11	ASSLDLGETQY
TRBV3-1/TRBV3-2	TRBJ2-7	.	14	ASSQGYGKSGGEQY
TRBV9	TRBJ1-1	.	12	ASSGVEGVTEAF
TRBV5-1	TRBJ2-5	TRBD1	12	ASSQLRGLETQY